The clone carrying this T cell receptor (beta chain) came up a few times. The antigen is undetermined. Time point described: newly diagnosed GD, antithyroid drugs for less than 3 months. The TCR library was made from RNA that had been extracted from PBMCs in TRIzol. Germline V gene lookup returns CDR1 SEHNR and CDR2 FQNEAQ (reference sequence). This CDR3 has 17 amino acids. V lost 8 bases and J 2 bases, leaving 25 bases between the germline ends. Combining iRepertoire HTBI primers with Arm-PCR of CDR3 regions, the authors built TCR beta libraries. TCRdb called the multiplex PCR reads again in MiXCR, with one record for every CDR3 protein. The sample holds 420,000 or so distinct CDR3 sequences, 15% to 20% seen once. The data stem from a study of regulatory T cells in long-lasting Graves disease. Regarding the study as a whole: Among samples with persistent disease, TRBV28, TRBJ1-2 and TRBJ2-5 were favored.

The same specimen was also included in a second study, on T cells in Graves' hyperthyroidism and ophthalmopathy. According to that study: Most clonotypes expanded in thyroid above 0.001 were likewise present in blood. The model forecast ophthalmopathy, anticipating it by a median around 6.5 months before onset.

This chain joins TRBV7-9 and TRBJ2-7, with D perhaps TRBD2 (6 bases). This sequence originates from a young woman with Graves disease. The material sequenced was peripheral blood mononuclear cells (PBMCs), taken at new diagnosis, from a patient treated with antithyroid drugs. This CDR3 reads CASLPDLGGNSPYEQYF. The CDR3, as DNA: TGTGCCAGCCTTCCGGACTTGGGGGGAAATAGCCCCTACGAGCAGTACTTC.